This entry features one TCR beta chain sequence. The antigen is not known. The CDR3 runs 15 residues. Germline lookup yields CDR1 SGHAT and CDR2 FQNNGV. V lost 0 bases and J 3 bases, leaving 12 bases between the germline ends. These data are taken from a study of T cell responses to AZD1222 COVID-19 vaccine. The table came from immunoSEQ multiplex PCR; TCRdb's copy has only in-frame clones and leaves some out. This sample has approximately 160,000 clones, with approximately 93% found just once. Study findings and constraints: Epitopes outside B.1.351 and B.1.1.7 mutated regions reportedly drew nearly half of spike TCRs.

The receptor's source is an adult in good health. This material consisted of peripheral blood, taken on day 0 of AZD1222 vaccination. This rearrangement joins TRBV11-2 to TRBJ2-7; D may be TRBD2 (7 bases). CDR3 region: CASSLEGGGGYEQYF. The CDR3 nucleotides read TGTGCCAGCAGCTTAGAAGGCGGGGGCGGCTACGAGCAGTACTTC.